This is a list of T cell receptor beta chains from one sample in a study of PD-1 blockade in classical Hodgkin lymphoma. The method was immunoSEQ multiplex PCR; TCRdb's version includes in-frame clones alone and lacks a portion of them. This sample carries 20,000 to 25,000 clones, approximately 94% of them seen once, and the ten largest clones take 4.5% to 6.5%. What was sequenced was peripheral blood mononuclear cells (PBMCs). These receptors were collected from a human donor with classical Hodgkin lymphoma. CDR3s leave out the opening cysteine and the closing phenylalanine or tryptophan. The D gene is left open where the match is weak.

v_gene	j_gene	d_gene	CDR3aa
TRBV9	TRBJ2-7	TRBD2	ASSPRLAGYEQY
TRBV5-1	TRBJ2-7	.	ASGTGPLEQY
TRBV5-4	TRBJ2-5	.	ASSSKPKETQY
TRBV5-1	TRBJ2-5	.	ASKGGETQY
TRBV27	TRBJ1-5	.	ASSASGFRNQPQH
TRBV29-1	TRBJ2-3	.	SGSYADTQY
TRBV28	TRBJ2-1	TRBD2	ASSLLWGGLF
TRBV7-9	TRBJ1-1	TRBD1	ASSQSPGQTWNTEAF
TRBV7-2	TRBJ2-1	.	ASSRYNEQF
TRBV27	TRBJ1-6	TRBD1	ASSLFGGQGNSPLH
TRBV18	TRBJ2-1	TRBD1	ASSPDRVGQF
TRBV6-6	TRBJ2-5	TRBD2	ASRSLAGFETQY
TRBV10-2	TRBJ1-1	TRBD1	ASAGHRGFLNTEAF
TRBV18	TRBJ1-4	.	ASSPSLTGVAEKLF
TRBV5-1	TRBJ1-2	TRBD1	ASSLGWGQNYGYT
TRBV4-3	TRBJ2-2	TRBD2	ASSQFRTRGGAGELF
TRBV5-1	TRBJ1-1	TRBD1	ASSSATFEAKGQMAGGAF
TRBV15	TRBJ2-4	.	ATSKGEIAKNIQY
TRBV2	TRBJ2-5	.	ASCTGSSYQETQY
TRBV25-1	TRBJ2-1	.	ASSALIQGRTYNEQF
TRBV30	TRBJ2-3	TRBD2	AWSPGGILAGGQNTQY
TRBV5-4	TRBJ2-7	.	ASSSQRGGEDEQY
TRBV29-1	TRBJ2-5	.	SVLGLETQY
TRBV5-1	TRBJ2-7	.	ASSLGPTSYEQY
TRBV11-3	TRBJ2-2	TRBD2	ASSFLAATRDTGELF
TRBV14	TRBJ1-4	.	ASSQDRWGNEKLF
TRBV5-1	TRBJ1-4	.	ASSGLSGVSGEKLF
TRBV6-5	TRBJ2-7	TRBD1	ASSERDRGWYEQY
TRBV6-1	TRBJ1-4	TRBD1	ASSESTGATNEKLF
TRBV4-1	TRBJ2-3	TRBD2	ASSHPLAGGEDTQY
TRBV5-4	TRBJ2-7	.	ASSPHLDSYEQY
TRBV6-5	TRBJ1-1	.	ASSHRPWGAEAF
TRBV27	TRBJ1-1	.	ASSLFGGDKDF
TRBV7-8	.	TRBD1	ASSPDRAGYEQY
TRBV6-6	TRBJ2-3	TRBD1	ASSYPGQSTDTQY
TRBV2	TRBJ2-7	.	ASNRYEQY
TRBV11-2	TRBJ2-1	.	ASSLGSHEQF
TRBV4-3	TRBJ2-3	.	ASSQDLGGVRTDTQY
TRBV6-5	TRBJ2-3	.	ASSDRTRTDTQY
TRBV18	TRBJ2-7	.	ASSPTAGPSEQY
TRBV18	TRBJ2-7	.	ASSTLRGGYEQY
TRBV28	TRBJ2-7	.	ASSQNYEQY
TRBV7-2	TRBJ2-2	TRBD1	ASSLVGTGFSTGELF
TRBV7-2	TRBJ2-2	.	ASSPAGGTGELF
TRBV6-5	TRBJ1-1	TRBD1	ASSYYDGQGGAF
TRBV29-1	TRBJ2-1	TRBD2	SVAARSTSGGARLVDFNEQF
TRBV5-4	TRBJ2-3	TRBD1	ASSSKDRSRRGPTDTQY
TRBV27	TRBJ2-1	TRBD1	ASSFIQGGYNEQF
TRBV9	TRBJ2-7	TRBD2	ASSENSGGRSYEQY
TRBV18	TRBJ1-4	.	ASSPSAGGSNEKLF
TRBV19	TRBJ2-1	TRBD1	ASSMVARGKDEQF
TRBV28	TRBJ2-5	TRBD2	ASSLSLAGETQY
TRBV7-8	TRBJ1-1	.	ASSFGIRTEAF
TRBV4-3	TRBJ2-3	.	ASSQVYANTDTQY